This T cell receptor beta chain was captured in a study of cytomegalovirus exposure and HLA in healthy donors. Likely unrecorded immune exposures existed in these nominally healthy donors. Looked up from germline, CDR1 is SNHLY and CDR2 is FYNNEI. The CDR3 sequence is 21 residues long. Trimming at V came to 1 base and at J to 0 bases, leaving 10 bases not matched to a gene. Overall study results and limits: Follow-up analysis later connected one missense variant in DCLRE1C with trimming of TCR beta V- and J-genes.

About this clone: Its antigen remains unknown.

PCR primers comprised 60 Vbeta and 13 Jbeta primers. Source study methods: Later, roughly 77 million unique TCR beta chains were counted in an analysis, and roughly 11 million of them were shared. Sequencing used immunoSEQ multiplex PCR; TCRdb keeps in-frame clones, though not all of them. V, J and clone size are taken as reported in that table, and D and trimming were inferred from the DNA itself. The sample has roughly 150,000 clones, approximately 81% seen once. V usage is TRBV2 and J usage is TRBJ2-4; 15 nucleotides line up with TRBD2. Specimen: PBMCs. The sequence derives from a woman between 40 and 50 years old in good health and CMV-seropositive. In nucleotides, the CDR3 is TGTGCCAGCAGTGAAGAAAGGTGGTGGACTAGCGGGAGGGAAGCCAAAAACATTCAGTACTTC. This codes for CASSEERWWTSGREAKNIQYF.